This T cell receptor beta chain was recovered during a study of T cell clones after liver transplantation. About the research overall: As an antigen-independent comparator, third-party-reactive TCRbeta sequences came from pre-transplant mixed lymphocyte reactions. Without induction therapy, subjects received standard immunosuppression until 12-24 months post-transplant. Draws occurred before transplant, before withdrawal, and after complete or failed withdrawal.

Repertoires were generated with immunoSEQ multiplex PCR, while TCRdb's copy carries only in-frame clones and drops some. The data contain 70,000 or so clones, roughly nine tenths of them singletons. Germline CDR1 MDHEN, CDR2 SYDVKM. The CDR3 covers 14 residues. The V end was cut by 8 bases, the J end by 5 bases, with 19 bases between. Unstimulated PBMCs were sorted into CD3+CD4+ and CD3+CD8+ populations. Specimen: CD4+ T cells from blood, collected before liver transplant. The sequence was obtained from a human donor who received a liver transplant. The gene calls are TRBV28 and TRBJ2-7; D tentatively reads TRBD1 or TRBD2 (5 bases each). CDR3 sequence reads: CASRTGGIGDEQYF. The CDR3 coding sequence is TGTGCCAGCCGAACAGGAGGAATTGGGGACGAGCAGTACTTC.